These 19 T cell receptor beta chains were all obtained from the same sample, sequenced in a study of chemoradiotherapy in HPV16-positive cancers. The assay was immunoSEQ multiplex PCR, and TCRdb's table has in-frame clones only and misses some. The sample carries fewer than 15,000 clones, about 91% recorded once. The specimen comprised blood, sampled from a patient who underwent chemoradiotherapy. All receptors derive from a human donor with HPV-associated anogenital cancer.

The V call is TRBV5-1, the J call TRBJ1-2, with no clear D. V dropped 4 bases and J dropped 7 bases, with 14 bases sitting between them. Germline CDR1 reads SGHRS; CDR2 reads YFSETQ. The CDR3 is 13 residues long. CDR3 residues: CASSPSAPCGYTF. In DNA, the CDR3 is TGCGCCAGCAGCCCATCAGCGCCATGTGGCTACACCTTC.

This chain links TRBV6-5 with TRBJ1-2; D perhaps matches TRBD1 (6 bases). Trimming took 6 bases from V and 4 from J, leaving 15 bases between them. The CDR3 length is 14 residues. Germline V gene data show CDR1 as MNHEY and CDR2 as SVGAGI. CDR3 sequence (DNA): TGTGCCAGCAGCGAGTGGGGGGGCAGCTATGGCTACACCTTC. It yields the protein CASSEWGGSYGYTF.

V is TRBV7-9 and J is TRBJ2-7; tentative D call: TRBD1 (5 bases). The ends were cut back, 5 bases at V and 2 bases at J, with 13 bases in the middle. The germline V gene has CDR1 SEHNR and CDR2 FQNEAQ (reference sequence). This CDR3 is built from 14 residues. The CDR3 DNA sequence: TGTGCCAGCAGCCCCAATGGGGCCCCCTACGAGCAGTACTTC. It translates to CASSPNGAPYEQYF.

The J gene is TRBJ2-3, the V gene TRBV27; weak D call: TRBD1 (6 bases). With 5 bases removed from V and 2 bases from J, the gap between germline ends came to 17 bases. Germline assignment: CDR1 MNHEY and CDR2 SMNVEV (reference sequence). This CDR3 is 16 amino acids long. Here the CDR3 reads CASSESGTTYTDTQYF. The CDR3 bases are TGTGCCAGCAGTGAGTCCGGGACAACTTACACAGATACGCAGTATTTT.

V gene TRBV5-4 combines with J gene TRBJ2-5; TRBD2 matches at 13 bases. Germline CDR1 is SGHNT and CDR2 is YYREEE (reference sequence). The V segment lost 7 bases and the J segment 2 bases; nucleotides outside the gene matches: 8. The CDR3 contains 16 residues. The CDR3 DNA reads as TGTGCCAGCGGGCCAGGGACTAGCGGGGCTCAAGAGACCCAGTACTTC. Encoded protein: CASGPGTSGAQETQYF. The variable domain in full, with the rest retrieved from reference TRBV5-4 and TRBJ2-5, is ETGVTQSPTHLIKTRGQQVTLRCSSQSGHNTVSWYQQALGQGPQFIFQYYREEENGRGNFPPRFSGLQFPNYSSELNVNALELDDSALYLCASGPGTSGAQETQYFGPGTRLLVL.

The chain recombines TRBV27 with TRBJ1-2; no clear D gene. Germline CDR1 and CDR2: MNHEY and SMNVEV (reference sequence). V lost 5 bases and J lost 1, with 14 bases in between. This CDR3 has 15 residues. CDR3 in DNA: TGTGCCAGCAGTCGATCCCAGGATCTTAACTATGGCTACACCTTC. Translation gives CASSRSQDLNYGYTF.

The rearrangement joins TRBV19 to TRBJ1-2; D ambiguous. Germline V gene sequence: CDR1 LNHDA, CDR2 SQIVND (reference sequence). V dropped 3 bases and J dropped 2 bases, with 7 bases sitting between them. The CDR3 extends over 13 amino acids. The CDR3 coding sequence is TGTGCCAGTAGTATGGGTGTAAACTATGGCTACACCTTC. Encoded protein: CASSMGVNYGYTF. The full variable domain, its missing parts supplied by reference TRBV19 and TRBJ1-2, is DGGITQSPKYLFRKEGQNVTLSCEQNLNHDAMYWYRQDPGQGLRLIYYSQIVNDFQKGDIAEGYSVSREKKESFPLTVTSAQKNPTAFYLCASSMGVNYGYTFGSGTRLTVV.

The genes are TRBV11-2 and TRBJ2-2; D uncertain. The CDR3 extends over 13 amino acids. Deletions cut 9 bases from V and 0 bases from J, with 8 bases between. Germline lookup yields CDR1 SGHAT and CDR2 FQNNGV. As DNA, the CDR3 is TGTGCCAGGGGTACAACGAACACCGGGGAGCTGTTTTTT. It translates to CARGTTNTGELFF. Full variable domain (rest looked up from reference TRBV11-2 and TRBJ2-2): EAGVAQSPRYKIIEKRQSVAFWCNPISGHATLYWYQQILGQGPKLLIQFQNNGVVDDSQLPKDRFSAERLKGVDSTLKIQPAKLEDSAVYLCARGTTNTGELFFGEGSRLTVL.

The chain carries TRBV18 and TRBJ2-5; TRBD2 matches 13 bases. V lost 3 bases, J lost 4 bases, and 2 bases stayed unmatched. CDR3 size: 15 residues. Germline V gives CDR1 KGHSH, CDR2 LQKENI. The CDR3 sequence is CASSPTSGGRETQYF. The CDR3 bases are TGTGCCAGCTCACCGACTAGCGGGGGGCGAGAGACCCAGTACTTC.

The chain links TRBV6-1 to TRBJ2-2; D not certain. Germline V gives CDR1 MNHNS, CDR2 SASEGT. The CDR3 runs to 15 residues. Trimming left V 2 bases short and J 0 bases short, with 7 bases between. The CDR3 DNA follows: TGTGCCAGCAGTGAATTCACAGCGAACACCGGGGAGCTGTTTTTT. Protein: CASSEFTANTGELFF.

This chain connects TRBV29-1 to TRBJ1-2; D unclear. Germline CDR1 reads SQVTM; CDR2 reads ANQGSEA. The CDR3 spans 12 residues. The V end was cut by 7 bases, the J end by 7 bases, with 16 bases between. CDR3 region: CSASGGLRGYTF. CDR3 DNA sequence: TGCAGCGCCAGTGGCGGGTTGCGTGGCTACACCTTC. Using reference TRBV29-1 and TRBJ1-2 for the parts outside the CDR3, the full variable domain is SAVISQKPSRDICQRGTSLTIQCQVDSQVTMMFWYRQQPGQSLTLIATANQGSEATYESGFVIDKFPISRPNLTFSTLTVSNMSPEDSSIYLCSASGGLRGYTFGSGTRLTVV.

The genes are TRBV27 and TRBJ1-5; D gene ambiguous. The V and J ends lost 1 base and 0 bases respectively, with 7 bases between them. CDR3 length equals 15 residues. Germline V gene lookup returns CDR1 MNHEY and CDR2 SMNVEV (reference sequence). The CDR3 DNA follows: TGTGCCAGCAGTTTATACGGGTATAGCAATCAGCCCCAGCATTTT. The encoded protein is CASSLYGYSNQPQHF.

The chain links TRBV6-6 to TRBJ1-2; D remains ambiguous. The CDR3 consists of 11 residues. In germline, CDR1 is MNHNY, CDR2 SVGAGI (reference sequence). With 7 bases removed from V and 8 bases from J, the gap between germline ends came to 11 bases. The CDR3 nucleotides read TGTGCCAGCACCACGGGAGGAGGCTACACCTTC. Translation: CASTTGGGYTF.

The chain uses TRBV18 and TRBJ1-4; D is uncertain. V gave up 1 base and J gave up 3 bases, with 6 bases separating them. Per germline, CDR1 KGHSH and CDR2 LQKENI. The CDR3 totals 14 residues. The CDR3 is CASSPRGANEKLFF. The CDR3, as DNA: TGTGCCAGCTCACCACGGGGTGCTAATGAAAAACTGTTTTTT. The full variable domain, completed using reference TRBV18 and TRBJ1-4, is NAGVMQNPRHLVRRRGQEARLRCSPMKGHSHVYWYRQLPEEGLKFMVYLQKENIIDESGMPKERFSAEFPKEGPSILRIQQVVRGDSAAYFCASSPRGANEKLFFGSGTQLSVL.

This sequence joins TRBV6-4 and TRBJ1-6; TRBD1 agrees at 7 bases. CDR1 is MRHNA, CDR2 SNTAGT, per germline. CDR3 length equals 14 residues. The V segment lost 4 bases and the J segment 7 bases; nucleotides outside the gene matches: 4. In DNA, the CDR3 is TGTGCCAGCAGTGCCTCGACAGGGAATTCACCCCTCCACTTT. As protein: CASSASTGNSPLHF.

The gene calls are TRBV28 and TRBJ2-7; D is ambiguous. From germline, CDR1 is MDHEN and CDR2 SYDVKM. The CDR3 is made up of 14 amino acids. V was pared by 1 base and J by 3 bases, with 10 bases between. The CDR3 DNA is TGTGCCAGCAGTTTATCGGGCAGATACTACGAGCAGTACTTC. Protein product: CASSLSGRYYEQYF.

The chain has TRBV4-1 and TRBJ1-1; unclear D gene. The V and J ends lost 1 base and 9 bases respectively, with 6 bases between them. The CDR3 loop spans 11 amino acids. The germline CDR1 and CDR2 sequences are MGHRA and YSYEKL. CDR3 DNA sequence: TGCGCCAGCAGCCAAGGTGGTCAAGCTTTCTTT. Translation gives CASSQGGQAFF.

The chain joins TRBV7-8 to TRBJ1-2; TRBD1 aligns across 7 bases. CDR3 length: 20 amino acids. Germline lookup yields CDR1 SGHVS and CDR2 FQNEAQ. Losses at the gene ends were 0 bases for V and 8 bases for J; bases not matched to a gene: 24. The CDR3 spells CASSLAYRDRRNQFHLGYTF. CDR3 coding DNA: TGTGCCAGCAGCTTAGCGTACCGGGACAGACGAAACCAATTCCACTTGGGCTACACCTTC.

The gene calls are TRBV30 and TRBJ1-2; D may be TRBD1 (6 bases). Germline loops: CDR1 GTSNPN, CDR2 SVGIG (reference sequence). Trimming took off 2 bases at V and 5 bases at J, with 12 bases between the two ends. The CDR3 consists of 13 residues. CDR3 sequence (DNA): TGTGCCTGGAGTAAGGGCAGGGGATATGGCTACACCTTC. Translation gives CAWSKGRGYGYTF.